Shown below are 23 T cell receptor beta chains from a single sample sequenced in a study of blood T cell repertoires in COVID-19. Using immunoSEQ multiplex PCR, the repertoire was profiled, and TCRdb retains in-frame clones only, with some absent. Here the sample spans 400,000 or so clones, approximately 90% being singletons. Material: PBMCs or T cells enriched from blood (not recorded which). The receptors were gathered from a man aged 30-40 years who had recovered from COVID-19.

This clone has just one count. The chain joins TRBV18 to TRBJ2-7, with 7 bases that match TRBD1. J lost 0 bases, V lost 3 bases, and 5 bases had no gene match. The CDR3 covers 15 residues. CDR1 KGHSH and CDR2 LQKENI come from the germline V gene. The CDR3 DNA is TGTGCCAGCTCACCGTCCTGGGACAGCTCCTACGAGCAGTACTTC. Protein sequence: CASSPSWDSSYEQYF.

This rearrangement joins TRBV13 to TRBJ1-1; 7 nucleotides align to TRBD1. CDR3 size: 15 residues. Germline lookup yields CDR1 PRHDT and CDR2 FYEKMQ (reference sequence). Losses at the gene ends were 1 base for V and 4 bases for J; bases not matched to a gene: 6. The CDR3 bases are TGTGCCAGCAGCTTAGCGGGACAGTGGGGCACTGAAGCTTTCTTT. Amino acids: CASSLAGQWGTEAFF.

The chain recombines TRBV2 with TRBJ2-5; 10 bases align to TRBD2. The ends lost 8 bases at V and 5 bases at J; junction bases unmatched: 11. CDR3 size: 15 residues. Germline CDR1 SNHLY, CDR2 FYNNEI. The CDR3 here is CASLALAGVGETQYF. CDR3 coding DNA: TGTGCCAGCCTCGCGCTAGCGGGAGTGGGCGAGACCCAGTACTTC.

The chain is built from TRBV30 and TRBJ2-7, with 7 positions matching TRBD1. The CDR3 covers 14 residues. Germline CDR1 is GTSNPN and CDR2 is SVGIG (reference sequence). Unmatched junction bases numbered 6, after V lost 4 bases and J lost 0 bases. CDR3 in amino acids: CAWTYGTASYEQYF. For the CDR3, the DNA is TGTGCCTGGACTTACGGGACAGCCTCCTACGAGCAGTACTTC.

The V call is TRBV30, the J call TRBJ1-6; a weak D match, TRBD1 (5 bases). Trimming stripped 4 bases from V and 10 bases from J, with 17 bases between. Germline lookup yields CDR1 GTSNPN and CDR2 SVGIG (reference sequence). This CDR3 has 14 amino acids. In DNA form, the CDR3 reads TGTGCCTGGACTGCGGGGGGGTTTGGGTCACCCCTCCACTTT. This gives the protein CAWTAGGFGSPLHF. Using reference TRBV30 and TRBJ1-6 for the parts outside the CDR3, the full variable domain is SQTIHQWPATLVQPVGSPLSLECTVEGTSNPNLYWYRQAAGRGLQLLFYSVGIGQISSEVPQNLSASRPQDRQFILSSKKLLLSDSGFYLCAWTAGGFGSPLHFGNGTRLTVT.

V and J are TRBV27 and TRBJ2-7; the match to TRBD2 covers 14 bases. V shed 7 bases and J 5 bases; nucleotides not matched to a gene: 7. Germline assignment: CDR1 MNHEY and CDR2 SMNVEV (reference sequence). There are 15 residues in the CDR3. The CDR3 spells CASTRGGLAGDEQYF. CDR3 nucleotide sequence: TGTGCCAGCACCCGAGGGGGACTAGCGGGAGACGAGCAGTACTTC.

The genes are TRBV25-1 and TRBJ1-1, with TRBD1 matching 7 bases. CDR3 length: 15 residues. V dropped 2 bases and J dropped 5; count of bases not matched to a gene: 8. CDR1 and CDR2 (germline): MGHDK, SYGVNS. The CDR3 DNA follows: TGTGCCAGCAGTGAACCGCGACAGGGCTATACTGAAGCTTTCTTT. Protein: CASSEPRQGYTEAFF.

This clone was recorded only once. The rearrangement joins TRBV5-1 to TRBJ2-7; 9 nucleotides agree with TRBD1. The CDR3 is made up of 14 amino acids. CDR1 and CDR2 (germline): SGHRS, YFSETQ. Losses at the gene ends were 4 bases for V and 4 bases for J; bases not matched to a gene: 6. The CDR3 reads CASSPGTGRYEQYF. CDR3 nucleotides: TGCGCCAGCAGCCCCGGGACAGGGAGGTACGAGCAGTACTTC.

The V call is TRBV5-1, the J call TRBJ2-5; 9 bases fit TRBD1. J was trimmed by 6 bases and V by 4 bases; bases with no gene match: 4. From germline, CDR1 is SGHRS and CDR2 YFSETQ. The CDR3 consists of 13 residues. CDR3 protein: CASSRTGEQTQYF. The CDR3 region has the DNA TGCGCCAGCAGCAGGACAGGGGAACAGACCCAGTACTTC.

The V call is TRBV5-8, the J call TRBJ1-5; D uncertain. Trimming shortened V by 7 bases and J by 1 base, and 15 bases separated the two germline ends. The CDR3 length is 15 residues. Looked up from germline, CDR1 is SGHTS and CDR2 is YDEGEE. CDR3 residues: CASGFKDNSNQPQHF. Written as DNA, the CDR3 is TGTGCCAGCGGGTTTAAAGACAACAGCAATCAGCCCCAGCATTTT.

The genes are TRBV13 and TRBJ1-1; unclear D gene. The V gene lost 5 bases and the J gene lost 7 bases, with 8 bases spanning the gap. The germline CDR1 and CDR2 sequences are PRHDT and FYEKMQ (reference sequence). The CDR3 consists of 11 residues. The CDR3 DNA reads TGTGCCAGCAGCCTCGGGAGTGAAGCTTTCTTT. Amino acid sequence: CASSLGSEAFF.

CDR3 DNA sequence: TGTGCCAGCAGCTTAGGGCTCGATCAGCCCCAGCATTTT. Translating gives CASSLGLDQPQHF. This chain links TRBV11-2 with TRBJ1-5; D is undetermined. CDR1 is SGHAT, CDR2 FQNNGV, per germline. V was shortened by 1 base and J by 5 bases, with 6 bases between the two germline ends. The length of the CDR3 is 13 residues.

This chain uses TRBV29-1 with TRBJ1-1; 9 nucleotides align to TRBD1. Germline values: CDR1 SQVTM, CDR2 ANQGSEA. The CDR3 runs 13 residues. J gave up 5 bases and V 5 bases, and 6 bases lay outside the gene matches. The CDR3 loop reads CSVSIQGATEAFF. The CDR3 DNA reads TGCAGCGTTTCCATACAGGGGGCGACTGAAGCTTTCTTT.

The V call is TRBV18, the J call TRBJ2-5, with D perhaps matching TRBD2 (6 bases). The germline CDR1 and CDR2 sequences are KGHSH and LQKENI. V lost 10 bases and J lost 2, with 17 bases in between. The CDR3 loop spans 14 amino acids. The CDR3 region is CATREAGRQETQYF. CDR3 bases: TGTGCCACTCGAGAAGCGGGTCGACAAGAGACCCAGTACTTC.

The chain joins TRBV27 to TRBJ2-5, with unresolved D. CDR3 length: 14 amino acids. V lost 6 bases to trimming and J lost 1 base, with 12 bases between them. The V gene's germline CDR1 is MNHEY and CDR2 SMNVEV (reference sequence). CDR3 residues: CASSPPGFQETQYF. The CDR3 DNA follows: TGTGCCAGCAGCCCCCCGGGTTTCCAAGAGACCCAGTACTTC.

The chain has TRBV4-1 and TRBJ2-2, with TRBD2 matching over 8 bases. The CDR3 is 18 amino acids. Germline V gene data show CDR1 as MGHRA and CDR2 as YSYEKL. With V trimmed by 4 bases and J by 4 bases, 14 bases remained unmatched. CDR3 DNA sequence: TGCGCCAGCAGCCCTCGAGTATCAGCGGGAGAGGGCACCGGGGAGCTGTTTTTT. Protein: CASSPRVSAGEGTGELFF.

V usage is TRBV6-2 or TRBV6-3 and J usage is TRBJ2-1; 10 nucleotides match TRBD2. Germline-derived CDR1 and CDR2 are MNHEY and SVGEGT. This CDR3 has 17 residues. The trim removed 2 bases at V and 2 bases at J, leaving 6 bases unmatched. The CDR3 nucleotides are TGTGCCAGCAGTTACGGGCTAGCGGGGGCCCCCTACAATGAGCAGTTCTTC. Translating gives CASSYGLAGAPYNEQFF.

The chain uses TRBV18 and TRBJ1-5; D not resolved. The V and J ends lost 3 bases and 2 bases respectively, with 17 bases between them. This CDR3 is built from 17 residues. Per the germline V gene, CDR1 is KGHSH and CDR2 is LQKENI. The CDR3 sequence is CASSPQRMRVGNQPQHF. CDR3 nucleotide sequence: TGTGCCAGCTCACCGCAAAGAATGAGGGTCGGCAATCAGCCCCAGCATTTT.

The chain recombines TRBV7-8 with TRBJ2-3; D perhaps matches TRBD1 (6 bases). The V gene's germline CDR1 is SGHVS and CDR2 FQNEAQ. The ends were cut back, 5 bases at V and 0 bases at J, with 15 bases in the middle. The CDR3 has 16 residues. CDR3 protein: CASSPGVGGSTDTQYF. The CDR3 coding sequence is TGTGCCAGCAGCCCAGGGGTGGGCGGGAGCACAGATACGCAGTATTTT.

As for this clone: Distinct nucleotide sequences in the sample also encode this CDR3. The CDR3 DNA reads as TGTGCCAGCTCACCTGGACAGAACACTGAAGCTTTCTTT. Translation: CASSPGQNTEAFF. The chain is built from TRBV18 and TRBJ1-1, with D possibly TRBD1 on 5 matching bases. V gave up 3 bases and J gave up 1 base, with 6 bases separating them. The CDR3 loop spans 13 amino acids. In germline, CDR1 is KGHSH, CDR2 LQKENI.

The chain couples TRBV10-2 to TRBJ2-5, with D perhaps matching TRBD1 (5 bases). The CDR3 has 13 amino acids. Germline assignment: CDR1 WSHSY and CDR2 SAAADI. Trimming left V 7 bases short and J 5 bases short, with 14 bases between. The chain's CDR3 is CASTSGNGETQYF. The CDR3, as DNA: TGCGCCAGCACGTCAGGGAACGGCGAGACCCAGTACTTC.

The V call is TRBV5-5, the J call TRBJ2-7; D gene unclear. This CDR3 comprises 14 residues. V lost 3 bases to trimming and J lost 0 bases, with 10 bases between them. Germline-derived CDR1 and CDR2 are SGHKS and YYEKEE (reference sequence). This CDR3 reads CASSWRTSSYEQYF. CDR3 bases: TGTGCCAGCAGCTGGAGAACAAGCTCCTACGAGCAGTACTTC.

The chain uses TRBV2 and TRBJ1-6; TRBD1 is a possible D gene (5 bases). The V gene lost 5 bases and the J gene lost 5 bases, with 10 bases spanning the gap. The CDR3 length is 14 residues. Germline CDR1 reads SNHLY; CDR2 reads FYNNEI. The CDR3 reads CASSRGGDNSPLHF. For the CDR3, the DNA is TGTGCCAGCAGTCGGGGAGGGGATAATTCACCCCTCCACTTT.